These T cell receptor beta chains were read from a single sample in a study of blood T cell repertoires in COVID-19. Profiled with immunoSEQ multiplex PCR; TCRdb holds only in-frame clones, not every one. This sample has 130,000 or so clones, with approximately 88% found just once. The sample comprised peripheral blood. These receptors all come from a woman aged 80 or over with acute or convalescent COVID-19. The CDR3 runs from the conserved cysteine through the conserved F or W. Each record gives: J gene, clone size, V gene, D gene, CDR3 DNA, CDR3 protein. The D gene is left open where the match is weak. Not every row has a clone size; where given, it reads once, few, many or a size class.

TRBJ1-5,.,TRBV5-6,TRBD1,TGTGCCAGCAGCCCCCGGGACAGGAGGAATCAGCCCCAGCATTTT,CASSPRDRRNQPQHF
TRBJ1-2,.,TRBV6-5,TRBD1,TGTGCCAGCAGTAGTGCCGGGACAGGGGGCAATGGCTACACCTTC,CASSSAGTGGNGYTF
TRBJ2-7,.,TRBV2,TRBD1,TGTGCCAGCAGTGAAGCGCAGGGAAGGGGGCACTTC,CASSEAQGRGHF
TRBJ1-2,.,TRBV18,.,TGTGCCAGCTCACCTTCGTCGGGGGACTATGGCTACACCTTC,CASSPSSGDYGYTF
TRBJ2-7,.,TRBV6-2/TRBV6-3,.,TGTGCCAGCAGTAAGGAGGAGGGCCTCTACGAGCAGTACTTC,CASSKEEGLYEQYF
TRBJ1-2,.,TRBV7-2,TRBD1,TGTGCCAGCAGCTTAGACAGGGGGGGCTATGGCTACACCTTC,CASSLDRGGYGYTF
TRBJ2-7,.,TRBV6-6,TRBD1,TGTGCCAGCAGTAACCCTGGACAGGTGATTGAGCAGTACTTC,CASSNPGQVIEQYF
TRBJ2-7,.,TRBV27,TRBD1,TGTGCCAGCAGTCTGGACAGGGGGCACAACGAGCAGTACTTC,CASSLDRGHNEQYF
TRBJ2-5,.,TRBV14,TRBD1,TGTGCCAGCAGCCGAAGGAACCCTGACAGGGGGCTAGAGACCCAGTACTTC,CASSRRNPDRGLETQYF
TRBJ1-1,.,TRBV10-3,TRBD1,TGTGCCATCAAGGGGCCGGACAGGGCTGGAGCTTTCTTT,CAIKGPDRAGAFF
TRBJ2-7,.,TRBV19,TRBD2,TGTGCCAGTAGTATACCCACTAGCGGGAGGAACGAGCAGTACTTC,CASSIPTSGRNEQYF
TRBJ1-2,.,TRBV7-8,.,TGTGCCAGCAGCTCCTACGGCACAGCTAAATTCAACTATGGCTACACCTTC,CASSSYGTAKFNYGYTF
TRBJ2-3,.,TRBV7-2,TRBD2,TGTGCCAGCAGCTTAGGGCGGGGGGCTTACACAGATACGCAGTATTTT,CASSLGRGAYTDTQYF
TRBJ1-4,.,TRBV7-9,.,TGTGCCAGCAGCAGGCGCCGCGGTGCAACTAATGAAAAACTGTTTTTT,CASSRRRGATNEKLFF
TRBJ1-1,few,TRBV2,TRBD1,TGTGCCAGCAGTGAATGGGACAGGGGGCACGCTGAAGCTTTCTTT,CASSEWDRGHAEAFF
TRBJ1-2,once,TRBV29-1,TRBD1,TGCAGCGTCATAAAACAGGGGGGGAACTATGGCTACACCTTC,CSVIKQGGNYGYTF
TRBJ2-4,few,TRBV30,.,TGTGCCTGGAGTGTCGGTCTAGCCAAAAACATTCAGTACTTC,CAWSVGLAKNIQYF
TRBJ2-3,.,TRBV29-1,.,TGCAGCGTACACAGGGTCACGGATACGCAGTATTTT,CSVHRVTDTQYF
TRBJ2-3,.,TRBV7-9,.,TGTGCCAGCAGCCTGACAGATACGCAGTATTTT,CASSLTDTQYF
TRBJ2-2,.,TRBV2,TRBD1,TGTGCCAGCAGTTGGACAGGGCAGCTGTTTTTT,CASSWTGQLFF
TRBJ1-4,few,TRBV20-1,.,TGCAGTGCCGCGGGGGAAAAACTGTTTTTT,CSAAGEKLFF
TRBJ2-4,.,TRBV19,TRBD2,TGTGCCAGTAGGGTAGCGGGGGCCCAAAACATTCAGTACTTC,CASRVAGAQNIQYF